The 12 T cell receptor beta chains listed next were all sequenced from one sample in a study of blood T cells in healthy people across ages. Primed by a sample-barcoded 5' primer and a J-beta primer mix, a second PCR proceeded for roughly 7 to 11 cycles. TCRdb re-called the 5' RACE reads with MiXCR, one entry per CDR3 protein. The profile shows about 640,000 distinct CDR3 sequences, about 28% of them singletons. Sequencing was done on a sample of blood. The receptors were sampled from an elderly woman in good health.

The chain's CDR3 is CASLLAGGQETQYF. The CDR3 DNA reads as TGTGCCAGCTTACTAGCGGGGGGCCAAGAGACCCAGTACTTC. V is TRBV7-2 and J is TRBJ2-5, with 12 nucleotides matching TRBD2. V shed 8 bases and J 1 base; nucleotides not matched to a gene: 2. This CDR3 comprises 14 residues. CDR1 is SGHTA and CDR2 is FQGNSA in the germline V gene.

This clonotype was seen a single time. This sequence joins TRBV28 and TRBJ2-5, with D unresolved. The CDR3 totals 16 residues. Trimming shortened V by 2 bases and J by 0 bases, and 13 bases separated the two germline ends. Germline lookup yields CDR1 MDHEN and CDR2 SYDVKM. Written as DNA, the CDR3 is TGTGCCAGCAGTTTAGGGGTTCTACTACACCAAGAGACCCAGTACTTC. Translated: CASSLGVLLHQETQYF.

This clonotype was seen ten or more times. The chain is built from TRBV3-1 and TRBJ2-3; the D call may be TRBD1 or TRBD2 (6 bases each). Germline values: CDR1 LGHDT, CDR2 YNNKEL (reference sequence). The CDR3 covers 15 residues. Deletions cut 4 bases from V and 7 bases from J, with 18 bases between. The CDR3 DNA sequence: TGTGCCAGCAGCCCCCGGGGGCTAGCCGGCAATACGCAGTATTTT. Residues: CASSPRGLAGNTQYF.

Many counts were recorded for this clonotype. The chain uses TRBV6-5 and TRBJ2-3; a weak D match, TRBD1 (5 bases). The germline gives CDR1 MNHEY, CDR2 SVGAGI. Trimming left V 2 bases short and J 0 bases short, with 6 bases between. CDR3 size: 14 residues. As DNA, the CDR3 is TGTGCCAGCAGTTACCGACAGAGCACAGATACGCAGTATTTT. Translated, it gives CASSYRQSTDTQYF.

Concerning this clonotype itself: One base away lies a much larger clone, so this may be a sequencing read error. V and J are TRBV5-1 and TRBJ2-1; no definite D call. The germline CDR1 and CDR2 sequences are SGHRS and YFSETQ. This CDR3 comprises 17 residues. V was trimmed by 0 bases and J by 2 bases, leaving 15 bases between them. The CDR3 reads CASSLDPTISPYNEQFF. CDR3 bases: TGCGCCAGCAGCTTGGATCCCACGATAAGCCCCTACAATGAGCAGTTCTTC.

There are many counts of this clonotype. The V call is TRBV12-3 or TRBV12-4, the J call TRBJ2-5; TRBD1 matches at 9 bases. There are 16 residues in the CDR3. V trimming: 4 bases; J trimming: 11 bases; junction bases outside the gene matches: 17. The CDR3 reads CASSSHPSGQGRVQYF. The CDR3 bases are TGTGCCAGCAGTTCCCACCCATCGGGACAGGGTAGGGTGCAGTACTTC.

This clonotype has at least ten counts. V gene TRBV7-9 combines with J gene TRBJ2-5, with 9 bases lining up with TRBD2. V was clipped by 1 base and J by 4 bases; unmatched bases: 7. The CDR3 is 16 amino acids. From germline, CDR1 is SEHNR and CDR2 FQNEAQ (reference sequence). DNA of the CDR3: TGTGCCAGCAGCTTAGAGGCGGGGGGGCCACGAGAGACCCAGTACTTC. Its translation is CASSLEAGGPRETQYF.

The chain is built from TRBV7-2 and TRBJ1-2; D possibly corresponds to TRBD1 (5 bases). CDR1 SGHTA and CDR2 FQGNSA come from the germline V gene. The CDR3 has 14 residues. Between the trimmed V and J ends, which lost 5 bases and 8 bases, there was a span of 18 bases. Here the CDR3 reads CASSPEAERGGYTF. The CDR3 nucleotides read TGTGCCAGCAGCCCCGAGGCGGAAAGGGGCGGCTACACCTTC.

In this sample, this clonotype turned up a few times. It may be a read error: a sequence one base away is much more abundant. The rearrangement joins TRBV20-1 to TRBJ2-1, with 9 bases aligning to TRBD1. The end of the DNA is better explained by TRBJ2-7, so the J call may be wrong. CDR3 length: 15 amino acids. Germline CDR1 DFQATT, CDR2 SNEGSKA (reference sequence). The CDR3 reads CSARAGTGRYNEQYF. In nucleotides, the CDR3 is TGCAGTGCTAGAGCGGGGACAGGGAGGTACAATGAGCAGTACTTC.

In this sample, this clonotype turned up many times. V is TRBV20-1 and J is TRBJ2-5; 11 bases fit TRBD2. V was pared by 6 bases and J by 2 bases, with 8 bases of the junction left unmatched. The CDR3 is 15 residues long. Germline lookup yields CDR1 DFQATT and CDR2 SNEGSKA (reference sequence). The CDR3 reads CSATPSGGTQETQYF. CDR3 nucleotide sequence: TGCAGTGCAACGCCTAGCGGGGGGACACAAGAGACCCAGTACTTC.

The rearrangement links TRBV5-1 to TRBJ1-1; the D gene is possibly TRBD1 (5 bases). The CDR3 contains 16 residues. Trimming cost V 3 bases and J 0 bases, with 15 bases left between them. Germline lookup yields CDR1 SGHRS and CDR2 YFSETQ. The CDR3 protein is CASSSGRPIMNTEAFF. The CDR3, as DNA: TGCGCCAGCAGCTCGGGACGGCCAATTATGAACACTGAAGCTTTCTTT.

This clonotype occurred many times. The chain employs TRBV5-8 and TRBJ2-4; TRBD1 matches 7 bases. V shed 4 bases and J 9 bases; nucleotides not matched to a gene: 13. Germline lookup yields CDR1 SGHTS and CDR2 YDEGEE. CDR3 size: 15 residues. The CDR3 bases are TGTGCCAGCAGCCTCCCAGGGGGTCCGGTAGGCATTCAGTACTTC. Translation: CASSLPGGPVGIQYF.